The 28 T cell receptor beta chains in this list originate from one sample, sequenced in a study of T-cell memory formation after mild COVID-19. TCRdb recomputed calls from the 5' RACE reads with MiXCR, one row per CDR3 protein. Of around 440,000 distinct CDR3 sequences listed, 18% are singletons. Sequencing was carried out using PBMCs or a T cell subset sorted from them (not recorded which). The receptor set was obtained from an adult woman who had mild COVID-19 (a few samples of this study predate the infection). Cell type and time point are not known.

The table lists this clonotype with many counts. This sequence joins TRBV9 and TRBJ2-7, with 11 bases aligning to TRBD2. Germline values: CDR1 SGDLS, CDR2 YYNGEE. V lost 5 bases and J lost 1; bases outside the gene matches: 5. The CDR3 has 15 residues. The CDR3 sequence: CASSPGTSGSYEQYF. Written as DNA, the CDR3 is TGTGCCAGCAGTCCGGGGACTAGCGGATCCTACGAGCAGTACTTC. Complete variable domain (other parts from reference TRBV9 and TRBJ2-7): DSGVTQTPKHLITATGQRVTLRCSPRSGDLSVYWYQQSLDQGLQFLIQYYNGEERAKGNILERFSAQQFPDLHSELNLSSLELGDSALYFCASSPGTSGSYEQYFGPGTRLTVT.

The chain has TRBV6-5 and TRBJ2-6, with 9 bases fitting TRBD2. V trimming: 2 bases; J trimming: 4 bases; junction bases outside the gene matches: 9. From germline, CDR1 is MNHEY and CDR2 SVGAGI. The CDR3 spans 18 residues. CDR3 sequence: CASSYVPSGVAGANVLTF. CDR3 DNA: TGTGCCAGCAGTTACGTACCTAGCGGGGTGGCCGGGGCCAACGTCCTGACTTTC.

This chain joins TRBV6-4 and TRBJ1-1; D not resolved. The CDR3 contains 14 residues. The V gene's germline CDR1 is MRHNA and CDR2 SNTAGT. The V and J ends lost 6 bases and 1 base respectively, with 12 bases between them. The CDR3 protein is CASRQDGWNTEAFF. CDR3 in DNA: TGTGCCAGCAGGCAAGATGGGTGGAACACTGAAGCTTTCTTT.

DNA of the CDR3: TGTGCCACCAGCCCGGACTTATCTGGGGCCAACGTCCTGACTTTC. Its translation is CATSPDLSGANVLTF. The chain combines TRBV15 with TRBJ2-6, with D tentatively TRBD2 (5 bases). Per the germline V gene, CDR1 is LNHNV and CDR2 is YYDKDF (reference sequence). V was trimmed by 5 bases and J by 1 base, leaving 9 bases between them. The CDR3 consists of 15 residues.

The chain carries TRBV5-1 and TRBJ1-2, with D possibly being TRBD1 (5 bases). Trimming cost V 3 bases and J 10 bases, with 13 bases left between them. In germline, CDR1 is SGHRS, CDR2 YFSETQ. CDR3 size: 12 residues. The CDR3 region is CASSSDSPFYTF. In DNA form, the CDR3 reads TGCGCCAGCAGCTCAGACAGCCCTTTCTACACCTTC. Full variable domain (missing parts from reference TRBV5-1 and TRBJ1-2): KAGVTQTPRYLIKTRGQQVTLSCSPISGHRSVSWYQQTPGQGLQFLFEYFSETQRNKGNFPGRFSGRQFSNSRSEMNVSTLELGDSALYLCASSSDSPFYTFGSGTRLTVV.

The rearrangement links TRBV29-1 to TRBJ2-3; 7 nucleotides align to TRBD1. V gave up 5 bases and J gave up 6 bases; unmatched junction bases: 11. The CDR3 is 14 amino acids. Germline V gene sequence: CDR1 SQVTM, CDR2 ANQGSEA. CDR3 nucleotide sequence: TGCAGCGTTCTACCGACAGGGTTGGGGGATACGCAGTATTTT. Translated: CSVLPTGLGDTQYF.

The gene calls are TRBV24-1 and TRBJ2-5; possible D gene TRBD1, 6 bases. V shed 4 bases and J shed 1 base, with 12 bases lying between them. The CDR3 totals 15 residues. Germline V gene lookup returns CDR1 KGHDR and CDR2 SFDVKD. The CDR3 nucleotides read TGTGCCACCAGTGACCCTGGACAGCTCCAAGAGACCCAGTACTTC. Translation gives CATSDPGQLQETQYF.

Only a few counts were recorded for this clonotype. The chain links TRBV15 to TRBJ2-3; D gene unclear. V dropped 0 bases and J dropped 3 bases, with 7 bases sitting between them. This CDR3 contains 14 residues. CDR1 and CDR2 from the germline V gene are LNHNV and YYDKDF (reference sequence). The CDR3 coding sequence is TGTGCCACCAGCAGAGAGTGGGGTACAGATACGCAGTATTTT. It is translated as CATSREWGTDTQYF.

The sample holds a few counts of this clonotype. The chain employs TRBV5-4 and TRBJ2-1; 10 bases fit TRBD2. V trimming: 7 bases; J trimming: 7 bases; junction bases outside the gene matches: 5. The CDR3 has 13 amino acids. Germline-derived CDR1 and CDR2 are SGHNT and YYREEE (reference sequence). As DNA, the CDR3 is TGTGCCAGCGGGTCTAGCGGGGGAAATGAGCAGTTCTTC. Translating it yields CASGSSGGNEQFF.

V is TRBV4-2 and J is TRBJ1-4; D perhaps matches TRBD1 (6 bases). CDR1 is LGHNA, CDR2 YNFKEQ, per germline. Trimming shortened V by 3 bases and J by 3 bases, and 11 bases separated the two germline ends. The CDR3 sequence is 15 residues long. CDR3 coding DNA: TGTGCCAGCAGCCAGGGGACACCGGCTAATGAAAAACTGTTTTTT. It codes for CASSQGTPANEKLFF.

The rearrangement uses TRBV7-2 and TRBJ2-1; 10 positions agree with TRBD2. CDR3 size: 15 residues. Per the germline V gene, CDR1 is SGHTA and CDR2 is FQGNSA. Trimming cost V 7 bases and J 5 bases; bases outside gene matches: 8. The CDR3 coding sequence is TGTGCCAGCACCCTTAGCGGGGGGCAACACAATGAGCAGTTCTTC. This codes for CASTLSGGQHNEQFF.

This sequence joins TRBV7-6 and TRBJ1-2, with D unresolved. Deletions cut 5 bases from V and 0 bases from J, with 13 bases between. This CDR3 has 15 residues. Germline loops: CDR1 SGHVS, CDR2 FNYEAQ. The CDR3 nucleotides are TGTGCCAGCAGCCCAAGGCCGGGTACTAACTATGGCTACACCTTC. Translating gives CASSPRPGTNYGYTF.

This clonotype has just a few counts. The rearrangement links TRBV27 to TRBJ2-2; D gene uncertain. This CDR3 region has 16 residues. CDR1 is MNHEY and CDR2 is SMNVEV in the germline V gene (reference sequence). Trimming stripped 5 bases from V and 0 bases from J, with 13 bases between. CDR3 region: CASSPLANTNTGELFF. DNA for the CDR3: TGTGCCAGCAGTCCCCTTGCTAATACGAACACCGGGGAGCTGTTTTTT.

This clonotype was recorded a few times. The CDR3 reads CASRVLNTEAFF. The CDR3 DNA sequence: TGTGCCAGCCGCGTCCTGAACACTGAAGCTTTCTTT. V usage is TRBV5-6 and J usage is TRBJ1-1; D unclear. This CDR3 has 12 residues. The V gene lost 7 bases and the J gene lost 0 bases, with 7 bases spanning the gap. The germline V gene encodes CDR1 SGHDT and CDR2 YYEEEE.

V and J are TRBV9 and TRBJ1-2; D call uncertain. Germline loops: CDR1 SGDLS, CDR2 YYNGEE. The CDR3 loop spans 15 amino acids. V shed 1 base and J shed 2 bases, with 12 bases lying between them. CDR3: CASSVFPPTNYGYTF. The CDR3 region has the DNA TGTGCCAGCAGCGTATTCCCCCCCACAAACTATGGCTACACCTTC. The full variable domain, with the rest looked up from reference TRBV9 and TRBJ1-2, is DSGVTQTPKHLITATGQRVTLRCSPRSGDLSVYWYQQSLDQGLQFLIQYYNGEERAKGNILERFSAQQFPDLHSELNLSSLELGDSALYFCASSVFPPTNYGYTFGSGTRLTVV.

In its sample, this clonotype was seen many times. This CDR3 is CASSLVAGGTYEQYF. In DNA form, the CDR3 reads TGCGCCAGCAGCTTAGTAGCGGGGGGCACATACGAGCAGTACTTC. This chain joins TRBV5-1 and TRBJ2-7, with 10 bases matching TRBD2. The CDR3 runs to 15 residues. Germline V gene lookup returns CDR1 SGHRS and CDR2 YFSETQ. V lost 2 bases to trimming and J lost 4 bases; unmatched junction nucleotides: 6.

The CDR3 DNA is TGTGCCAGCGACTCACAGGGCGGGTCCACTGAAGCTTTCTTT. As protein: CASDSQGGSTEAFF. J is TRBJ1-1 and V is TRBV7-9; D is perhaps TRBD1 (6 bases). The CDR3 sequence is 14 residues long. V was trimmed by 8 bases and J by 4 bases, leaving 17 bases between them. Per germline, CDR1 SEHNR and CDR2 FQNEAQ (reference sequence).

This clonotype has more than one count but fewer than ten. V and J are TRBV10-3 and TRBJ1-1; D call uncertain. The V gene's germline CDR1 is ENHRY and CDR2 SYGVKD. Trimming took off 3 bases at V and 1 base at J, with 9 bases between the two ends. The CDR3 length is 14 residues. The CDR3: CAISELGQNTEAFF. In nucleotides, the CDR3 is TGTGCCATCAGTGAACTTGGCCAGAACACTGAAGCTTTCTTT.

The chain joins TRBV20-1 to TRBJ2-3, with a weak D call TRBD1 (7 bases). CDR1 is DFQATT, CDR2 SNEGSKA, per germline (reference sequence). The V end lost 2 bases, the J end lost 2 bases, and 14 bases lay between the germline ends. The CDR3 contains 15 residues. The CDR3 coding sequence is TGCAGTGCTAGACCTGACAGGGAGGTCACAGATACGCAGTATTTT. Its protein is CSARPDREVTDTQYF.

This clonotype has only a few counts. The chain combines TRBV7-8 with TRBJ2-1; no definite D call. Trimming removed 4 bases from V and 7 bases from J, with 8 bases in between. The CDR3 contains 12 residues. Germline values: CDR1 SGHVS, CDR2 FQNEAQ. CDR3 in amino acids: CASSSGKNEQFF. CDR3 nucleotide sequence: TGTGCCAGCAGCTCCGGAAAGAATGAGCAGTTCTTC.

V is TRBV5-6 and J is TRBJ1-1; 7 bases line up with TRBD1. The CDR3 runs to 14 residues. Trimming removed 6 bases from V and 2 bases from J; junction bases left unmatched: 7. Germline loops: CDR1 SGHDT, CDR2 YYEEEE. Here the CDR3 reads CASNDGTVNTEAFF. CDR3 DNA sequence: TGTGCCAGCAACGACGGGACAGTAAACACTGAAGCTTTCTTT. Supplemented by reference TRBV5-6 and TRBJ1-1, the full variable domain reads DAGVTQSPTHLIKTRGQQVTLRCSPKSGHDTVSWYQQALGQGPQFIFQYYEEEERQRGNFPDRFSGHQFPNYSSELNVNALLLGDSALYLCASNDGTVNTEAFFGQGTRLTVV.

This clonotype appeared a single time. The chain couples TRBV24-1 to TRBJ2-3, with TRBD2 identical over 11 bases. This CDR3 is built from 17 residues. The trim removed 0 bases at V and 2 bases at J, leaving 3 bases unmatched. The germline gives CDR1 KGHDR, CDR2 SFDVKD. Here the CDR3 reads CATSDLGTSGVTDTQYF. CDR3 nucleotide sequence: TGTGCCACCAGTGATTTGGGGACTAGCGGAGTCACAGATACGCAGTATTTT.

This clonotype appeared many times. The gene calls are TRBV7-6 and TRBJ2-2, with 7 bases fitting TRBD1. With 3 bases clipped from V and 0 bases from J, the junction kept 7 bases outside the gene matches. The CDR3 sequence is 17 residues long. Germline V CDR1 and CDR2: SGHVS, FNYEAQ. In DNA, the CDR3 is TGTGCCAGCAGCTTGCGAATGGGACAGTCGAACACCGGGGAGCTGTTTTTT. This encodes CASSLRMGQSNTGELFF.

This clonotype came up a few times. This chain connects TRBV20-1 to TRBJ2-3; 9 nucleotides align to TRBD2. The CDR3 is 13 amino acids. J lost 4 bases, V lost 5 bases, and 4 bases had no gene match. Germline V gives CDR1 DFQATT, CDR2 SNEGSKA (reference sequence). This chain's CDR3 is CSALGLAPDTQYF. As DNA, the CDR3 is TGCAGTGCTTTGGGACTAGCCCCAGATACGCAGTATTTT.

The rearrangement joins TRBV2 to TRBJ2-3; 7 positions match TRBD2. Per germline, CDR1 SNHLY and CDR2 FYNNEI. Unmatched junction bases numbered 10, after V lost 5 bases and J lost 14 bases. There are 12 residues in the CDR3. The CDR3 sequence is CASSPKGGSLYF. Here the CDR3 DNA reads TGTGCCAGCAGTCCCAAGGGCGGGAGTTTGTATTTT.

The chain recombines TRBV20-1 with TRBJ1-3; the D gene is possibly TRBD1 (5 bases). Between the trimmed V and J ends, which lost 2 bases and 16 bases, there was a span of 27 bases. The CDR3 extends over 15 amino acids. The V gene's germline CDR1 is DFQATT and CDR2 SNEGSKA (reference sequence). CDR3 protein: CSARRQKIMECVGYF. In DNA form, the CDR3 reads TGCAGTGCTAGACGACAGAAGATTATGGAATGCGTAGGGTATTTT.

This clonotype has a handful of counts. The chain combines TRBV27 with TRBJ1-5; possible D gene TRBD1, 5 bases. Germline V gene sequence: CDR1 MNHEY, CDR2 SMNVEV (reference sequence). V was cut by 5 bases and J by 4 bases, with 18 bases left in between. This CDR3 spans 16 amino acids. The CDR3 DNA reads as TGTGCCAGCAGTCCTTACGCGGGACCGAGAAATCAGCCCCAGCATTTT. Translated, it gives CASSPYAGPRNQPQHF.

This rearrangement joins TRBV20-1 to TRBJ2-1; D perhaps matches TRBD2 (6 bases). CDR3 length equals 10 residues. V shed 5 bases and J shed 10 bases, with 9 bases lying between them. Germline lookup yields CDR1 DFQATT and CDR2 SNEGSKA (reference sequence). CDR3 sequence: CSALLAEQFF. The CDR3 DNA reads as TGCAGTGCTCTTCTAGCGGAGCAGTTCTTC.